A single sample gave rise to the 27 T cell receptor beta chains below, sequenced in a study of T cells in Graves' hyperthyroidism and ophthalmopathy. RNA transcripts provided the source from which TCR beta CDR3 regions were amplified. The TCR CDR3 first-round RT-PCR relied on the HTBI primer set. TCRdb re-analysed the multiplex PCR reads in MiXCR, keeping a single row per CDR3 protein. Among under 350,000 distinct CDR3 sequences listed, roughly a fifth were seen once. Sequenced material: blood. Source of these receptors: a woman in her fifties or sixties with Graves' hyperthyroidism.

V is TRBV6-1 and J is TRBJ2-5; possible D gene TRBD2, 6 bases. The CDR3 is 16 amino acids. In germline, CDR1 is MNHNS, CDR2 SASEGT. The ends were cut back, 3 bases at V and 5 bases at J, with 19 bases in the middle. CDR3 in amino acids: CASSDRRGTVYETQYF. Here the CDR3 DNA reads TGTGCCAGCAGTGACCGCCGGGGGACGGTATACGAGACCCAGTACTTC.

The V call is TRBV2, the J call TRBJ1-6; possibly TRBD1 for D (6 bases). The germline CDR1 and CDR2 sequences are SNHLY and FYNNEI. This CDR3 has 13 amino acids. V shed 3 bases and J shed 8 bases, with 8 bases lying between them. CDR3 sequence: CASSDQGYSPLHF. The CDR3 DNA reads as TGTGCCAGCAGTGACCAGGGGTATTCACCCCTCCACTTT. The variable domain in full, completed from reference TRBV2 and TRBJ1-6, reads EPEVTQTPSHQVTQMGQEVILRCVPISNHLYFYWYRQILGQKVEFLVSFYNNEISEKSEIFDDQFSVERPDGSNFTLKIRSTKLEDSAMYFCASSDQGYSPLHFGNGTRLTVT.

CDR3 DNA sequence: TGTGCCAGCAGTTTGTCAGGACAGGGACTCTACGAGCAGTACTTC. Its protein product is CASSLSGQGLYEQYF. The chain recombines TRBV28 with TRBJ2-7; 8 bases match TRBD1. Germline values: CDR1 MDHEN, CDR2 SYDVKM. J gave up 3 bases and V 3 bases, and 7 bases lay outside the gene matches. This CDR3 is built from 15 residues.

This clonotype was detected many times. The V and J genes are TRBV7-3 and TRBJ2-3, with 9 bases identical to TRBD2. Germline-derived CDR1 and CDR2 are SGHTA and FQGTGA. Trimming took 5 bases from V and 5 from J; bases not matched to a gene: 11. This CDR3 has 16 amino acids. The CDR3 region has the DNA TGTGCCAGCAGCCCCCACGGGCGGGGGGGCGGAGATACGCAGTATTTT. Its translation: CASSPHGRGGGDTQYF.

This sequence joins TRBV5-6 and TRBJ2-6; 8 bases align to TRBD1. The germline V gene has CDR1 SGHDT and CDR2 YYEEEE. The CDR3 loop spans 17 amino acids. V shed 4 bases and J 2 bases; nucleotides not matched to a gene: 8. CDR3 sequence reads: CASSKRQGLAGANVLTF. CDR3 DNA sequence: TGTGCCAGCAGCAAAAGACAGGGGCTGGCTGGGGCCAACGTCCTGACTTTC.

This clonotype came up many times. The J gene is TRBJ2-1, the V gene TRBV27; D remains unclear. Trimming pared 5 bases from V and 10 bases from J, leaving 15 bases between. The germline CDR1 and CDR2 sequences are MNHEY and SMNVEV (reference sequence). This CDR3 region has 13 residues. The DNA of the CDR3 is TGTGCCAGCAGTCAGCGACCCGACGGCGAGCAGTTCTTC. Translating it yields CASSQRPDGEQFF.

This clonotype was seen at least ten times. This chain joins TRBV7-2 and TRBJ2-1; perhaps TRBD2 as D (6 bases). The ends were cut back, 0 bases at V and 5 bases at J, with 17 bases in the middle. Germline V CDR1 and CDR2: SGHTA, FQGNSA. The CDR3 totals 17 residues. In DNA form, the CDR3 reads TGTGCCAGCAGCTTAGCGATTCTATCGGGAGTGGACAATGAGCAGTTCTTC. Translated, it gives CASSLAILSGVDNEQFF.

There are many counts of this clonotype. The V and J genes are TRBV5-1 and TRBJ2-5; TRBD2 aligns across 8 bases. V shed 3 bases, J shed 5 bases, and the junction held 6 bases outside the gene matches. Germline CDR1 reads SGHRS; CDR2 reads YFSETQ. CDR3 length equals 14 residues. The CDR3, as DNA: TGCGCCAGCAGCTCCGCGGGGGGTCAGGAGACCCAGTACTTC. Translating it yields CASSSAGGQETQYF.

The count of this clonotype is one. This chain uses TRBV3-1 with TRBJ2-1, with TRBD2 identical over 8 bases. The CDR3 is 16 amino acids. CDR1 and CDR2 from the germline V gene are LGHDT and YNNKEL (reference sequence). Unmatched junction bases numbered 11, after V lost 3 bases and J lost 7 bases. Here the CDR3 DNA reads TGTGCCAGCAGCCATGGGCCGGGACTAGGGGCGAATGAGCAGTTCTTC. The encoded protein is CASSHGPGLGANEQFF.

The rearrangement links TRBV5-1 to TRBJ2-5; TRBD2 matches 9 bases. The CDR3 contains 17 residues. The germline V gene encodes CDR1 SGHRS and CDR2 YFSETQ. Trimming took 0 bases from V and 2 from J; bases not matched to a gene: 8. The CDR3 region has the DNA TGCGCCAGCAGCTTGGTTGGTAGCGGGAGCGTTCAAGAGACCCAGTACTTC. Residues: CASSLVGSGSVQETQYF.

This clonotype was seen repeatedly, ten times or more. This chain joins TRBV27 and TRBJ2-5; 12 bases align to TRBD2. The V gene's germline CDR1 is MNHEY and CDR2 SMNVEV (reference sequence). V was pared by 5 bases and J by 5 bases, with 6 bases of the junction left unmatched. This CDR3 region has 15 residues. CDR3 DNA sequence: TGTGCCAGCAGTCGAATGACTAGCGGGAGCGAGACCCAGTACTTC. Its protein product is CASSRMTSGSETQYF.

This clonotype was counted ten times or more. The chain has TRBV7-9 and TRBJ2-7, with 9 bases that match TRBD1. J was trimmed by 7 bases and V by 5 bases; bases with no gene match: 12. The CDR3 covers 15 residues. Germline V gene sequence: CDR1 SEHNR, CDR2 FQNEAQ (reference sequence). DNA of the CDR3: TGTGCCAGCAGCCCTCGGGGACAGGGATCGGTAGAGCAGTACTTC. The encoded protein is CASSPRGQGSVEQYF.

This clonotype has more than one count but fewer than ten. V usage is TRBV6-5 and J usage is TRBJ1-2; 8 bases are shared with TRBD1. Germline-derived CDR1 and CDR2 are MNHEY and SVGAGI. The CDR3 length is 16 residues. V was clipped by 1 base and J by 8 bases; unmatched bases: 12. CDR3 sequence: CASSYFSPGQGGGYTF. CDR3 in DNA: TGTGCCAGCAGTTACTTTTCACCAGGACAGGGAGGCGGCTACACCTTC.

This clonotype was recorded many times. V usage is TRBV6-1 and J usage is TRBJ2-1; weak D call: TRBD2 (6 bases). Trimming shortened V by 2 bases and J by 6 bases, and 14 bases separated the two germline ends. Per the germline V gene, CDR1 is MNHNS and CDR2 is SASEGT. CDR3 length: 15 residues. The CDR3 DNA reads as TGTGCCAGCAGTGAAATTGGGGGAGGCAGCAATGAGCAGTTCTTC. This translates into CASSEIGGGSNEQFF.

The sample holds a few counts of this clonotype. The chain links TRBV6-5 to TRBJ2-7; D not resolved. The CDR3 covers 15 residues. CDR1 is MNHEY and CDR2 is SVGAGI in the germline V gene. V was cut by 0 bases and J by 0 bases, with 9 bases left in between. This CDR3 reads CASSYSRALSYEQYF. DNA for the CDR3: TGTGCCAGCAGTTACTCTAGGGCACTCTCCTACGAGCAGTACTTC.

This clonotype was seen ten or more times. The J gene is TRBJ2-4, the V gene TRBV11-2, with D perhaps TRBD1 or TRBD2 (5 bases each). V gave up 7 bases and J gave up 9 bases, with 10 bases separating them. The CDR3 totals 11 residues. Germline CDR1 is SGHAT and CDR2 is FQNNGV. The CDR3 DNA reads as TGTGCCAGCACTGGTGGGACCATTCAGTACTTC. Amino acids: CASTGGTIQYF.

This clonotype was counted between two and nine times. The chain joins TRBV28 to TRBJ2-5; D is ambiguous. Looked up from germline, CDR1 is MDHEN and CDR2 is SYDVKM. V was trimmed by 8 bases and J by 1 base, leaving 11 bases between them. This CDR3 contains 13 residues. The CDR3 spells CASERAFQETQYF. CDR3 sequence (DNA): TGTGCCAGCGAAAGGGCCTTCCAAGAGACCCAGTACTTC. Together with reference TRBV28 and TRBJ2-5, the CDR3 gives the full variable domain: DVKVTQSSRYLVKRTGEKVFLECVQDMDHENMFWYRQDPGLGLRLIYFSYDVKMKEKGDIPEGYSVSREKKERFSLILESASTNQTSMYLCASERAFQETQYFGPGTRLLVL.

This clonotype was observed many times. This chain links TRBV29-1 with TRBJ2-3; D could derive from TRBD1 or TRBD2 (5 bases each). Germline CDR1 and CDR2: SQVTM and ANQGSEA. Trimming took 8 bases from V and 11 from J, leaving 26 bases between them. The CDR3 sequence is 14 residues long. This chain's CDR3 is CSTGGALGVREQYF. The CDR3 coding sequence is TGCAGCACTGGCGGCGCCCTGGGGGTTAGGGAGCAGTATTTT.

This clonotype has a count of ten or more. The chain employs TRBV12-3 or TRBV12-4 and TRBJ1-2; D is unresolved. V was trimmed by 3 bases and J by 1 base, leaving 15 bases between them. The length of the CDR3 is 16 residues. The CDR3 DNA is TGTGCCAGCAGTTTTGGGTCCAGGCCAGTTAACTATGGCTACACCTTC. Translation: CASSFGSRPVNYGYTF.

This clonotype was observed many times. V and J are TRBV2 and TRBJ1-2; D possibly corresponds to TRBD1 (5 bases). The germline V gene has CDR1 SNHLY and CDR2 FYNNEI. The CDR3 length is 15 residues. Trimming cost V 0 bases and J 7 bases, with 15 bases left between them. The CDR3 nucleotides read TGTGCCAGCAGTGAAGCCTGGTTACAGGCGGCTGGCTACACCTTC. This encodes CASSEAWLQAAGYTF.

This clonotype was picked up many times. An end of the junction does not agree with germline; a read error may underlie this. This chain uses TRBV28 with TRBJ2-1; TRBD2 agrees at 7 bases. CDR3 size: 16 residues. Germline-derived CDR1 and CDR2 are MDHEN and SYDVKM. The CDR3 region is CASSLSTRRELSEQFF. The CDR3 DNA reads TGTGCCAGCAGCTTATCCACGAGGCGGGAGCTTTCTGAGCAGTTCTTC.

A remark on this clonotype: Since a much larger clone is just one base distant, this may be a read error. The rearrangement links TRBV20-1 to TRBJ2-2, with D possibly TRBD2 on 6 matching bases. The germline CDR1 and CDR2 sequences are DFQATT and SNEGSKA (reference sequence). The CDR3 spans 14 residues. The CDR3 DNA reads TGCAGTGCTACCCCTGACTACAACACCGGGGGGCTGTTTTTT. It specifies CSATPDYNTGGLFF.

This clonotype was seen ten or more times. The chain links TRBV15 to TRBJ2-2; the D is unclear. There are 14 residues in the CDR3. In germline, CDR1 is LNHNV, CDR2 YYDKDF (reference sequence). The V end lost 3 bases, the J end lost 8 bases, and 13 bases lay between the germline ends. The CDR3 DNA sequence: TGTGCCACCAGCAGGGGAAGCACGACGGGGGAGCTGTTTTTT. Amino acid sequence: CATSRGSTTGELFF.

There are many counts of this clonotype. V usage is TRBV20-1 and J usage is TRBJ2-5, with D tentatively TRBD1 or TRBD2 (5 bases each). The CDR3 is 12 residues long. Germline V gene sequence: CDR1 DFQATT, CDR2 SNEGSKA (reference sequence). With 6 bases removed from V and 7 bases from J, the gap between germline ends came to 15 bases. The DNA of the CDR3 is TGCAGTGCAACCGGGACCGCAGGGACCCAGTACTTC. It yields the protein CSATGTAGTQYF.

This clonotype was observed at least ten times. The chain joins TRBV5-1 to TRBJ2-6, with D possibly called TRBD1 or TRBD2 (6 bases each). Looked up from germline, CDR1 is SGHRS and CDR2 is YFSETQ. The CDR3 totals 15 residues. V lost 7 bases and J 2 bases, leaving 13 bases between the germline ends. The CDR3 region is CASRWRGTGANVLTF. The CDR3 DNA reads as TGCGCCAGCCGCTGGAGGGGGACTGGGGCCAACGTCCTGACTTTC.

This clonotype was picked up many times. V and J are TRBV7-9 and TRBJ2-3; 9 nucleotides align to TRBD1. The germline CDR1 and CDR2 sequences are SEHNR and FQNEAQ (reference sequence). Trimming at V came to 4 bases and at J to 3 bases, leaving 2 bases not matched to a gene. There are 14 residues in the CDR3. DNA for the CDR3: TGTGCCAGCAGCTCACAGGGGGCAACAGATACGCAGTATTTT. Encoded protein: CASSSQGATDTQYF.

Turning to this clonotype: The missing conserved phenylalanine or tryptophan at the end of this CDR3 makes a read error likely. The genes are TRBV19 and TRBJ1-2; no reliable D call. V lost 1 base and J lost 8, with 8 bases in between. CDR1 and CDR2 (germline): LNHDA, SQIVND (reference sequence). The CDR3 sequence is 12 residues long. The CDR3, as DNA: TGTGCCAGTAGTATAGCTGGGTCCGGCTACACCTTA. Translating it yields CASSIAGSGYTL.